Each of the 27 T cell receptor beta chains below was sequenced from the same sample in a study of T cells in Graves' hyperthyroidism and ophthalmopathy. Amplification yielded TCR beta CDR3 regions, with RNA transcripts as the source. The HTBI set primed first-round TCR CDR3 RT-PCR. TCRdb independently ran MiXCR on the multiplex PCR reads; one entry per CDR3 protein. The sample yields 250,000 to 300,000 distinct CDR3 sequences, 15% to 20% seen once. Sequenced input: blood. These receptors all come from a man aged 50-59 years with Graves' ophthalmopathy.

The V and J genes are TRBV28 and TRBJ2-1; tentatively, D is TRBD1 or TRBD2 (6 bases each). CDR1 is MDHEN, CDR2 SYDVKM, per germline. V lost 4 bases to trimming and J lost 12 bases, with 13 bases between them. The CDR3 length is 12 residues. The CDR3 nucleotides are TGTGCCAGCAGTTACCAGAGGGGGGTGCAGTTCTTC. Translated, it gives CASSYQRGVQFF.

This chain links TRBV7-9 with TRBJ2-1; D perhaps matches TRBD2 (6 bases). Per germline, CDR1 SEHNR and CDR2 FQNEAQ (reference sequence). The V and J ends lost 6 bases and 3 bases respectively, with 9 bases between them. The CDR3 spans 13 residues. DNA of the CDR3: TGTGCCAGCAGACCGGGACTCTACAATGAGCAGTTCTTC. Its protein is CASRPGLYNEQFF.

This clonotype occurred a few times. V and J are TRBV7-9 and TRBJ2-5; no reliable D call. The germline V and J ends were trimmed by 6 bases and 0 bases, with 5 bases remaining between them. The CDR3 contains 12 residues. In germline, CDR1 is SEHNR, CDR2 FQNEAQ (reference sequence). The CDR3 nucleotides are TGTGCCAGCAGGCCGGACCAAGAGACCCAGTACTTC. This translates into CASRPDQETQYF. Looking up the rest from reference TRBV7-9 and TRBJ2-5 gives the full variable domain: DTGVSQNPRHKITKRGQNVTFRCDPISEHNRLYWYRQTLGQGPEFLTYFQNEAQLEKSRLLSDRFSAERPKGSFSTLEIQRTEQGDSAMYLCASRPDQETQYFGPGTRLLVL.

The V call is TRBV12-3 or TRBV12-4, the J call TRBJ2-1; TRBD2 might be the D (6 bases). The CDR3 runs to 13 residues. Trimming cost V 3 bases and J 8 bases, with 11 bases left between them. The CDR3 sequence is CASSFASVDEQFF. Here the CDR3 DNA reads TGTGCCAGCAGTTTTGCTAGCGTCGATGAGCAGTTCTTC.

The chain couples TRBV4-2 to TRBJ2-3; TRBD2 aligns across 8 bases. J gave up 6 bases and V 0 bases, and 11 bases lay outside the gene matches. This CDR3 has 17 amino acids. Germline CDR1 reads LGHNA; CDR2 reads YNFKEQ. CDR3 bases: TGTGCCAGCAGCCAAGATTCGGGTAGCGGGGAAAGGGATACGCAGTATTTT. Its protein product is CASSQDSGSGERDTQYF.

The chain couples TRBV9 to TRBJ1-3, with D possibly matching TRBD1 (6 bases). CDR1 is SGDLS, CDR2 YYNGEE, per germline. The CDR3 runs to 16 residues. V was cut by 4 bases and J by 0 bases, with 14 bases left in between. CDR3 in DNA: TGTGCCAGCAGCCATGATGACAGGCTCTCTGGAAACACCATATATTTT. The encoded protein is CASSHDDRLSGNTIYF.

This clonotype was seen only once. The V call is TRBV5-8, the J call TRBJ2-1; D remains ambiguous. Between the trimmed V and J ends, which lost 0 bases and 6 bases, there was a span of 10 bases. There are 14 residues in the CDR3. In germline, CDR1 is SGHTS, CDR2 YDEGEE. CDR3 sequence (DNA): TGTGCCAGCAGCTTGGGGGTGGCCAGCAATGAGCAGTTCTTC. Protein: CASSLGVASNEQFF.

This chain connects TRBV5-5 to TRBJ2-7; D gene ambiguous. V shed 3 bases and J shed 5 bases, with 12 bases lying between them. Germline lookup yields CDR1 SGHKS and CDR2 YYEKEE (reference sequence). CDR3 size: 13 residues. CDR3 protein: CASSSGRSNEQYF. As DNA, the CDR3 is TGTGCCAGCAGCTCTGGCAGGAGCAACGAGCAGTACTTC.

This chain uses TRBV24-1 with TRBJ2-1, with D possibly matching TRBD1 (7 bases). CDR1 is KGHDR and CDR2 is SFDVKD in the germline V gene. Deletions cut 7 bases from V and 10 bases from J, with 22 bases between. CDR3 length equals 15 residues. The CDR3 is CATSQARGAGGEQFF. The CDR3 nucleotides are TGTGCCACCAGCCAAGCCAGGGGGGCGGGCGGGGAGCAGTTCTTC.

This clonotype was found many times. The rearrangement links TRBV20-1 to TRBJ1-6; perhaps TRBD1 as D (5 bases). The CDR3 loop spans 15 amino acids. Between the trimmed V and J ends, which lost 2 bases and 0 bases, there was a span of 8 bases. Germline CDR1 DFQATT, CDR2 SNEGSKA (reference sequence). The CDR3 region is CSARRQSSYNSPLHF. Here the CDR3 DNA reads TGCAGTGCTAGAAGACAGAGCTCCTATAATTCACCCCTCCACTTT.

This clonotype was seen ten or more times. The gene calls are TRBV7-2 and TRBJ2-1; 10 bases line up with TRBD2. The length of the CDR3 is 17 residues. With V trimmed by 6 bases and J by 0 bases, 8 bases remained unmatched. CDR1 SGHTA and CDR2 FQGNSA come from the germline V gene. The CDR3 region is CASSPAGGRSSYNEQFF. The CDR3 nucleotides are TGTGCCAGCAGTCCAGCGGGAGGGCGGAGCTCCTACAATGAGCAGTTCTTC.

On this clonotype: This may arise from a read error, as a much more abundant clone is one base away. This chain joins TRBV29-1 and TRBJ1-1; D may be TRBD1 (5 bases). The CDR3 length is 13 residues. Germline V CDR1 and CDR2: SQVTM, ANQGSEA. The V and J ends lost 5 bases and 2 bases respectively, with 12 bases between them. DNA for the CDR3: TGCAGCGTTAACGGGGGTTTCAACACTGAAGCTTTCTTT. Translation gives CSVNGGFNTEAFF. The variable domain in full, completed from reference TRBV29-1 and TRBJ1-1, reads SAVISQKPSRDICQRGTSLTIQCQVDSQVTMMFWYRQQPGQSLTLIATANQGSEATYESGFVIDKFPISRPNLTFSTLTVSNMSPEDSSIYLCSVNGGFNTEAFFGQGTRLTVV.

The table lists this clonotype with a few counts. The chain couples TRBV7-8 to TRBJ2-7; 11 positions agree with TRBD2. V was clipped by 4 bases and J by 9 bases; unmatched bases: 14. Germline CDR1 and CDR2: SGHVS and FQNEAQ. There are 16 residues in the CDR3. CDR3 nucleotide sequence: TGTGCCAGCAGCTCTGGAGGCCGACTAGCGGGAAATATGCAGTACTTC. Encoded protein: CASSSGGRLAGNMQYF.

This clonotype was counted ten times or more. V is TRBV20-1 and J is TRBJ2-3; 9 bases are a match to TRBD2. Germline V gene data show CDR1 as DFQATT and CDR2 as SNEGSKA (reference sequence). CDR3 length: 18 amino acids. After removal of 0 bases from V and 4 bases from J, the junction contained 14 bases not matched to a gene. CDR3 amino acids: CSAREFPSVAGDADTQYF. In DNA form, the CDR3 reads TGCAGTGCTAGAGAGTTCCCCAGTGTAGCGGGAGATGCAGATACGCAGTATTTT.

The chain links TRBV20-1 to TRBJ2-3; possibly TRBD2 for D (5 bases). V gave up 6 bases and J gave up 2 bases, with 9 bases separating them. This CDR3 has 12 amino acids. The germline CDR1 and CDR2 sequences are DFQATT and SNEGSKA (reference sequence). CDR3 in DNA: TGCAGTGCATCCGGGGACACAGATACGCAGTATTTT. It encodes CSASGDTDTQYF.

This clonotype appeared many times. V and J are TRBV20-1 and TRBJ1-2; a possible D gene is TRBD1 (5 bases). In germline, CDR1 is DFQATT, CDR2 SNEGSKA (reference sequence). The CDR3 has 15 residues. V was pared by 5 bases and J by 2 bases, with 18 bases between. In nucleotides, the CDR3 is TGCAGTGCTGGGGGATCTAGGGGCGGGAACTATGGCTACACCTTC. Its protein is CSAGGSRGGNYGYTF.

This clonotype has ten or more counts. This chain joins TRBV4-1 and TRBJ1-2; the D is unclear. Per the germline V gene, CDR1 is MGHRA and CDR2 is YSYEKL. The CDR3 is 13 amino acids. V was clipped by 1 base and J by 8 bases, with 11 bases between them. CDR3 nucleotides: TGCGCCAGCAGCCAAGTTGGCCTTGGGGGCTACACCTTC. Its translation is CASSQVGLGGYTF.

This clonotype was counted at least ten times. This chain connects TRBV30 to TRBJ1-2; D is unclear. V was shortened by 0 bases and J by 6 bases, with 20 bases between the two germline ends. CDR3 length equals 16 residues. Germline-derived CDR1 and CDR2 are GTSNPN and SVGIG (reference sequence). This chain's CDR3 is CAWSVTGLEGWNGYTF. For the CDR3, the DNA is TGTGCCTGGAGTGTAACGGGTTTGGAGGGATGGAATGGCTACACCTTC.

The sample holds many counts of this clonotype. The CDR3 DNA follows: TGTGCCAGCAGCCAAGGGTCAGGAAACTATGGCTACACCTTC. It codes for CASSQGSGNYGYTF. The V call is TRBV3-1, the J call TRBJ1-2; D remains unclear. Germline V lookup: CDR1 LGHDT, CDR2 YNNKEL (reference sequence). The CDR3 sequence is 14 residues long. V lost 1 base and J lost 2, with 8 bases in between.

V gene TRBV9 combines with J gene TRBJ2-1; 15 nucleotides match TRBD2. V lost 3 bases to trimming and J lost 0 bases; unmatched junction nucleotides: 7. The CDR3 is 19 residues long. The germline V gene has CDR1 SGDLS and CDR2 YYNGEE. The DNA for the CDR3 is TGTGCCAGCAGCGAGGGGGGACTAGCGGGAGGCCTCTCCTACAATGAGCAGTTCTTC. Amino acids: CASSEGGLAGGLSYNEQFF.

This clonotype was seen only a few times. The chain links TRBV28 to TRBJ1-6; D may be TRBD1 (6 bases). CDR1 is MDHEN and CDR2 is SYDVKM in the germline V gene. Deletions cut 7 bases from V and 4 bases from J, with 17 bases between. The CDR3 sequence is 16 residues long. Written as DNA, the CDR3 is TGTGCCAGCACCTCAGGGGCCATCTATTATAATTCACCCCTCCACTTT. It specifies CASTSGAIYYNSPLHF. Together with reference TRBV28 and TRBJ1-6, the CDR3 gives the full variable domain: DVKVTQSSRYLVKRTGEKVFLECVQDMDHENMFWYRQDPGLGLRLIYFSYDVKMKEKGDIPEGYSVSREKKERFSLILESASTNQTSMYLCASTSGAIYYNSPLHFGNGTRLTVT.

The chain has TRBV6-1 and TRBJ2-7; 11 nucleotides agree with TRBD1. Per germline, CDR1 MNHNS and CDR2 SASEGT. The length of the CDR3 is 13 residues. V gave up 6 bases and J gave up 5 bases; unmatched junction bases: 3. As DNA, the CDR3 is TGTGCCAGCAGGCGGACAGGGGGCAACGAGCAGTACTTC. This translates into CASRRTGGNEQYF.

In its sample, this clonotype was seen many times. The rearrangement joins TRBV11-2 to TRBJ2-7; tentative D call: TRBD1 (7 bases). The V end lost 5 bases, the J end lost 3 bases, and 17 bases lay between the germline ends. Germline CDR1 SGHAT, CDR2 FQNNGV. The CDR3 length is 15 residues. CDR3 sequence reads: CASSPRAGGYYEQYF. In DNA form, the CDR3 reads TGTGCCAGCAGCCCTCGGGCAGGGGGGTACTACGAGCAGTACTTC.

This clonotype was recorded at least ten times. The J gene is TRBJ1-2, the V gene TRBV18, with D possibly being TRBD1 (6 bases). Germline V gene sequence: CDR1 KGHSH, CDR2 LQKENI. V was pared by 3 bases and J by 8 bases, with 10 bases between. This CDR3 spans 12 amino acids. CDR3 in DNA: TGTGCCAGCTCACCCAAACAGGGAGGCTACACCTTC. It codes for CASSPKQGGYTF.

This clonotype was counted ten times or more. J is TRBJ2-5 and V is TRBV10-3, with D possibly matching TRBD1 (6 bases). The germline V gene has CDR1 ENHRY and CDR2 SYGVKD. V was shortened by 6 bases and J by 5 bases, with 16 bases between the two germline ends. This CDR3 contains 14 residues. CDR3 sequence reads: CAIRNRQDDETQYF. For the CDR3, the DNA is TGTGCCATCAGGAATCGACAGGACGACGAGACCCAGTACTTC.

Ten or more counts support this clonotype. J is TRBJ2-1 and V is TRBV14; 8 bases agree with TRBD2. The ends lost 3 bases at V and 6 bases at J; junction bases unmatched: 7. The CDR3 extends over 15 amino acids. The germline V gene encodes CDR1 SGHDN and CDR2 FVKESK. CDR3 residues: CASSHPAGDGNEQFF. The CDR3, as DNA: TGTGCCAGCAGCCACCCAGCGGGAGATGGCAATGAGCAGTTCTTC.

This clonotype was observed a handful of times. The chain joins TRBV29-1 to TRBJ1-1, with D perhaps matching TRBD1 (5 bases). The CDR3 has 11 residues. Germline V gene lookup returns CDR1 SQVTM and CDR2 ANQGSEA. CDR3: CSGGRNTEAFF. CDR3 sequence (DNA): TGCAGTGGGGGGAGGAACACTGAAGCTTTCTTT.